This T cell receptor (beta chain) was profiled in a study of T cell responses to AZD1222 COVID-19 vaccine. Unmatched junction bases numbered 14, after V lost 5 bases and J lost 8 bases. The CDR3 consists of 17 residues. Germline V CDR1 and CDR2: LGHDT, YNNKEL (reference sequence). Only in-frame clones appear in the TCRdb table, and some are missing; sequencing was by immunoSEQ multiplex PCR. In the table there are nearly 95,000 clones, roughly nine tenths of which are singletons. The chain recombines TRBV3-1 (or the pseudogene TRBV3-2) with TRBJ2-1; TRBD2 aligns across 11 bases. The clonotype was recovered from an adult who received the AZD1222 COVID-19 vaccine. The specimen was peripheral blood, collected 28 days after the second AZD1222 dose. The CDR3 DNA is TGTGCCAGCAGCATCGTACTAGCGGGAGATGGGTTAGATGAGCAGTTCTTC. Translated: CASSIVLAGDGLDEQFF.